The 28 T cell receptor beta chains listed next were all sequenced from one sample in a study of a mutant IDH1 vaccine in newly diagnosed glioma. Libraries were prepared by immunoSEQ multiplex PCR; TCRdb keeps only in-frame clonotypes and omits some of them. The table lists 88,000 or so clones, 65% to 90% of them singletons, with roughly 2.2% in the top ten. Their antigen targets remain unknown. Time point in this sample: week 23, last vaccination. In the vaccine, a single dose held 300 ug of the mutant IDH1 20-mer peptide, along with topical imiquimod. The material was PBMCs, obtained from a glioma patient whose treatment included an IDH1 peptide vaccine. The source of these receptors is a man aged 30 to 39 with glioma. Some clones in this sample may be carry-over from other donors' samples.

J is TRBJ2-3 and V is TRBV30, with 8 bases identical to TRBD2. The germline V gene encodes CDR1 GTSNPN and CDR2 SVGIG (reference sequence). The length of the CDR3 is 12 residues. V gave up 2 bases and J gave up 5 bases; unmatched junction bases: 0. In nucleotides, the CDR3 is TGTGCCTGGAGTCTAGCGGGAGATACGCAGTATTTT. It translates to CAWSLAGDTQYF.

This sequence joins TRBV4-3 and TRBJ2-7, with 7 bases aligning to TRBD1. Germline V gene data show CDR1 as LGHNA and CDR2 as YSLEER. The CDR3 contains 15 residues. Trimming took 0 bases from V and 3 from J; bases not matched to a gene: 5. The CDR3 loop is CASSQDQQGYYEQYF. DNA for the CDR3: TGCGCCAGCAGCCAAGATCAACAGGGGTACTACGAGCAGTACTTC.

This chain uses TRBV5-4 with TRBJ2-5; D gene unclear. Trimming took 1 base from V and 5 from J, leaving 6 bases between them. This CDR3 spans 12 amino acids. Germline V CDR1 and CDR2: SGHNT, YYREEE (reference sequence). The CDR3: CASSLPPETQYF. CDR3 DNA sequence: TGTGCCAGCAGCTTGCCGCCGGAGACCCAGTACTTC.

CDR3 protein: CASSPFPGDSYNEQFF. In nucleotides, the CDR3 is TGCGCCAGCAGCCCTTTCCCAGGGGACTCCTACAATGAGCAGTTCTTC. This chain links TRBV4-3 with TRBJ2-1, with D perhaps matching TRBD1 (6 bases). CDR1 is LGHNA, CDR2 YSLEER, per germline. The CDR3 has 16 residues. V lost 4 bases to trimming and J lost 0 bases, with 13 bases between them.

The J gene is TRBJ2-4, the V gene TRBV19, with TRBD2 matching over 11 bases. The CDR3 length is 16 residues. Germline V gene sequence: CDR1 LNHDA, CDR2 SQIVND (reference sequence). The ends lost 6 bases at V and 8 bases at J; junction bases unmatched: 12. As DNA, the CDR3 is TGTGCCAGTAGCCCATATAGCGGGAGGGCCCAGGACATTCAGTACTTC. It codes for CASSPYSGRAQDIQYF.

The table lists this clone with a count of one. The gene calls are TRBV27 and TRBJ2-1; TRBD2 is a possible D gene (7 bases). Germline CDR1 and CDR2: MNHEY and SMNVEV (reference sequence). The CDR3 contains 14 residues. V lost 5 bases and J 7 bases, leaving 15 bases between the germline ends. CDR3 sequence reads: CASSVRGGGNEQFF. CDR3 DNA sequence: TGTGCCAGCAGTGTAAGGGGAGGGGGAAATGAGCAGTTCTTC.

This chain links TRBV19 with TRBJ1-3, with D hard to call. V dropped 6 bases and J dropped 0 bases, with 9 bases sitting between them. The CDR3 length is 14 residues. CDR1 and CDR2 from the germline V gene are LNHDA and SQIVND (reference sequence). This CDR3 is CASSNTVSGNTIYF. CDR3 coding DNA: TGTGCCAGTAGCAACACCGTCTCTGGAAACACCATATATTTT.

The V and J genes are TRBV4-2 and TRBJ2-1; 7 positions agree with TRBD1. Per germline, CDR1 LGHNA and CDR2 YNFKEQ. V lost 4 bases, J lost 3 bases, and 9 bases stayed unmatched. The CDR3 is 16 amino acids. The chain's CDR3 is CASSPAQRQGYNEQFF. Written as DNA, the CDR3 is TGTGCCAGCAGCCCGGCGCAGAGACAGGGCTACAATGAGCAGTTCTTC.

The gene calls are TRBV30 and TRBJ2-4; 8 bases align to TRBD2. The CDR3 covers 15 residues. The V and J ends lost 4 bases and 0 bases, in that order; junction bases with no gene match: 5. Germline CDR1 reads GTSNPN; CDR2 reads SVGIG (reference sequence). The CDR3 loop reads CAWNPGGVAKNIQYF. CDR3 DNA sequence: TGTGCCTGGAATCCGGGGGGGGTAGCCAAAAACATTCAGTACTTC.

V usage is TRBV10-3 and J usage is TRBJ1-2; D gene ambiguous. The CDR3 consists of 13 residues. V lost 4 bases to trimming and J lost 6 bases, with 12 bases between them. Germline CDR1 is ENHRY and CDR2 is SYGVKD. The CDR3 loop is CAISGVGANGYTF. The DNA for the CDR3 is TGTGCCATCAGTGGTGTTGGCGCGAATGGCTACACCTTC.

This clone was counted once. The V call is TRBV19, the J call TRBJ1-5; 11 bases are shared with TRBD1. After removal of 5 bases from V and 7 bases from J, the junction contained 7 bases not matched to a gene. This CDR3 has 15 residues. Per germline, CDR1 LNHDA and CDR2 SQIVND (reference sequence). CDR3 in DNA: TGTGCCAGTAGTTTTGGACAGGGGGCTTTGCAGCCCCAGCATTTT. Translating gives CASSFGQGALQPQHF.

The V and J genes are TRBV5-1 and TRBJ2-1; 8 nucleotides agree with TRBD2. CDR3 length: 12 residues. The junction had 5 bases not matched to a gene; V was cut back by 0 bases and J by 15 bases. Germline loops: CDR1 SGHRS, CDR2 YFSETQ. The CDR3 reads CASSLGGTRWFF. CDR3 DNA sequence: TGCGCCAGCAGCTTGGGCGGGACTAGATGGTTCTTC.

In DNA, the CDR3 is TGTGCCAGCTCCGGGGACAGGGGTGGCACTGAAGCTTTCTTT. This translates into CASSGDRGGTEAFF. The chain couples TRBV18 to TRBJ1-1, with 10 nucleotides matching TRBD1. The V segment lost 6 bases and the J segment 4 bases; nucleotides outside the gene matches: 5. This CDR3 spans 14 amino acids. CDR1 KGHSH and CDR2 LQKENI come from the germline V gene.

The chain uses TRBV27 and TRBJ2-7, with TRBD1 as a possible D gene (6 bases). This CDR3 spans 13 amino acids. V lost 6 bases and J lost 4, with 13 bases in between. Per germline, CDR1 MNHEY and CDR2 SMNVEV (reference sequence). CDR3 in DNA: TGTGCCAGCAGCAGCAGGGGCCCTTACGAGCAGTACTTC. Encoded protein: CASSSRGPYEQYF.

The genes are TRBV7-9 and TRBJ2-1, with D hard to call. The germline V and J ends were trimmed by 3 bases and 7 bases, with 4 bases remaining between them. The CDR3 loop spans 11 amino acids. Germline values: CDR1 SEHNR, CDR2 FQNEAQ (reference sequence). This CDR3 is CASSLKNEQFF. The CDR3 DNA reads TGTGCCAGCAGCTTGAAGAATGAGCAGTTCTTC.

The V gene is TRBV5-1, the J gene TRBJ1-1, with TRBD1 as a possible D gene (6 bases). CDR1 and CDR2 (germline): SGHRS, YFSETQ. The ends were cut back, 1 base at V and 2 bases at J, with 12 bases in the middle. This CDR3 has 15 residues. The CDR3 sequence: CASSLSGQPNTEAFF. The CDR3 coding sequence is TGCGCCAGCAGCTTGAGCGGACAGCCAAACACTGAAGCTTTCTTT.

The rearrangement joins TRBV5-1 to TRBJ1-3; 7 nucleotides agree with TRBD1. Germline V gene data show CDR1 as SGHRS and CDR2 as YFSETQ. This CDR3 region has 14 residues. The trim removed 4 bases at V and 2 bases at J, leaving 3 bases unmatched. CDR3 region: CASSPQGTGNTIYF. The CDR3 bases are TGCGCCAGCAGCCCACAGGGGACTGGAAACACCATATATTTT.

This rearrangement joins TRBV2 to TRBJ2-7, with D possibly TRBD2 on 5 matching bases. Germline loops: CDR1 SNHLY, CDR2 FYNNEI. The CDR3 length is 15 residues. V was clipped by 6 bases and J by 0 bases, with 15 bases between them. The CDR3 DNA sequence: TGTGCCAGCAGGGACTTACAAGCCGTCTCCTACGAGCAGTACTTC. It translates to CASRDLQAVSYEQYF.

This chain links TRBV5-4 with TRBJ2-1; TRBD1 matches 8 bases. The CDR3 is made up of 15 amino acids. Germline assignment: CDR1 SGHNT and CDR2 YYREEE (reference sequence). Losses at the gene ends were 1 base for V and 5 bases for J; bases not matched to a gene: 5. CDR3 coding DNA: TGTGCCAGCAGCTTGAGGGACAGGTTAAACAATGAGCAGTTCTTC. Translation: CASSLRDRLNNEQFF.

Points on this clone: An end of the junction differs from the germline gene, which may be a read error. This sample includes further DNA sequences coding for the same CDR3. The chain joins TRBV5-4 to TRBJ2-7, with D perhaps matching TRBD2 (7 bases). From germline, CDR1 is SGHNT and CDR2 YYREEE (reference sequence). The CDR3 is 13 amino acids. The CDR3 loop is CASSLGGGDEQYF. CDR3 nucleotides: TGTGCCAGCAGTTTGGGGGGGGGCGACGAGCAGTACTTC.

The chain joins TRBV14 to TRBJ2-7; D is unresolved. V was shortened by 0 bases and J by 4 bases, with 10 bases between the two germline ends. The germline V gene encodes CDR1 SGHDN and CDR2 FVKESK. The CDR3 contains 14 residues. This chain's CDR3 is CASSQDGVFYEQYF. The CDR3 DNA follows: TGTGCCAGCAGCCAAGATGGGGTCTTTTACGAGCAGTACTTC.

The V gene is TRBV19, the J gene TRBJ1-2; D call uncertain. V was trimmed by 4 bases and J by 2 bases, leaving 5 bases between them. CDR3 length: 12 amino acids. The germline gives CDR1 LNHDA, CDR2 SQIVND (reference sequence). In DNA, the CDR3 is TGTGCCAGTAGTAACAGCAACTATGGCTACACCTTC. Translation: CASSNSNYGYTF.

The chain combines TRBV7-9 with TRBJ2-5; D not resolved. The DNA end favors TRBJ2-7, so the J call may be wrong. Germline values: CDR1 SEHNR, CDR2 FQNEAQ (reference sequence). The CDR3 runs to 12 residues. Here the CDR3 DNA reads TGTGCCAGCAGCTTAGGGACGGACGAGCAGTACTTC. Its protein is CASSLGTDEQYF.

The rearrangement joins TRBV7-8 to TRBJ2-1; D gene ambiguous. This CDR3 spans 16 amino acids. Trimming cost V 2 bases and J 5 bases, with 16 bases left between them. Looked up from germline, CDR1 is SGHVS and CDR2 is FQNEAQ. The CDR3 coding sequence is TGTGCCAGCAGCTTAAGGGTATCGTGGGCCGACAATGAGCAGTTCTTC. Translated, it gives CASSLRVSWADNEQFF.

The chain has TRBV28 and TRBJ1-2; perhaps TRBD1 as D (6 bases). The V and J ends lost 4 bases and 7 bases respectively, with 16 bases between them. This CDR3 has 14 residues. Germline V lookup: CDR1 MDHEN, CDR2 SYDVKM. The CDR3 nucleotides are TGTGCCAGCAGTTGGTTCACAGGGATGGGTGGCTACACCTTC. Encoded protein: CASSWFTGMGGYTF.

The rearrangement links TRBV6-5 to TRBJ1-1; possible D gene TRBD1, 5 bases. CDR1 MNHEY and CDR2 SVGAGI come from the germline V gene. V lost 5 bases and J lost 4, with 11 bases in between. The CDR3 covers 13 residues. Here the CDR3 reads CASSIVGVTEAFF. DNA of the CDR3: TGTGCCAGCAGTATCGTGGGGGTCACTGAAGCTTTCTTT.

This clone has a handful of counts. J is TRBJ2-1 and V is TRBV28, with 11 bases identical to TRBD2. J lost 1 base, V lost 7 bases, and 6 bases had no gene match. Per the germline V gene, CDR1 is MDHEN and CDR2 is SYDVKM. The CDR3 spans 16 residues. This CDR3 is CASTYSGRGSYNEQFF. The CDR3 DNA sequence: TGTGCCAGCACCTATAGCGGGAGGGGGTCCTACAATGAGCAGTTCTTC.

J is TRBJ2-7 and V is TRBV27; 7 nucleotides align to TRBD2. J gave up 0 bases and V 5 bases, and 10 bases lay outside the gene matches. This CDR3 comprises 16 residues. Germline CDR1 and CDR2: MNHEY and SMNVEV (reference sequence). The CDR3 bases are TGTGCCAGCAGTAAAAGTAGCGGGTCCTACTCCTACGAGCAGTACTTC. Amino acid sequence: CASSKSSGSYSYEQYF.